This TCR beta chain comes out of a study of blood T cell repertoires in COVID-19 (dated by TCRdb to 2018 to 2021). Background on the whole study: Samples from collaborators originated in the United States, Italy and Spain and spanned both the acute and convalescent phases of COVID-19. The material from the prospective study consisted of cDNA or gDNA derived from T cells, B-cell-depleted T cells, or PBMCs. Deeply sampled blood TCRbeta repertoires from subjects exposed to, actively infected with, or recovered from COVID-19 were included in the dataset. The repertoires were released in a freely available public database intended as a resource for research on the immune response to SARS-CoV-2. Samples were obtained from the ongoing ImmuneRACE study (first 160 participants) and from 1,000 to 1,500 subjects provided by 6 global collaborators. The sample metadata nearly always contained a de-identified subject ID, COVID-19 status, age in years and sex. Where available, HLA class I and class II types were taken from metadata supplied by the sample provider and were not determined by assay-based typing.

The CDR3, cysteine through phenylalanine, is 13 amino acids long. The kept DNA is CDR3 alone, 39 bases in frame from the first base. V is clipped by 4 bases and J by 5 bases, and the sequence between their germline boundaries is 11 bases long. From a lookup of the germline V gene (reference sequence), CDR1 and CDR2 are LGHDT and YNNKEL. One collaborating source in Seattle enrolled patients during active infection and followed them longitudinally through the course of disease. Whole blood was collected in K2EDTA tubes by collaborating institutions according to the institutions' own protocols. For TCRbeta analysis, collaborators shipped samples as frozen whole blood, isolated PBMCs, or DNA extracted from either of those sample types. TCRbeta CDR3 regions were amplified from genomic DNA using the immunoSEQ Assay, a bias-controlled multiplex PCR. The study's own analysis went as follows. The number of nucleated cells in each sample was estimated from the amplification of reference gene primers within the assay. To quantify the absolute abundance of each unique TCRbeta CDR3 rearrangement, sequence reads were collapsed and filtered. For each sample, productive Simpson clonality was calculated by taking the square root of Simpson's diversity index across productive rearrangements. TCRdb obtained this table from immuneACCESS and retained in-frame rearrangements with V and J assigned. These tables miss some clones; where compared with another copy, unresolved V genes account for less than half of the shortfall, and the remainder is unexplained. V, J and clone size are those of that table, while D and trimming were read from the DNA. For this sample the table gives 150,000 or so clones, of which approximately 90% were detected only once. The biggest ten clones account for around 4.2% of the sample.

Results the study describes overall, beyond this receptor: The quantity of clinical and demographic metadata differed by source and by participant and was supplied without curation.

Regarding this clone: The antigen it recognizes is unknown. No base quality information exists; no much larger clone differs at one position.

Sequencing was performed on peripheral blood. The chain is made from TRBV3-1 (or the pseudogene TRBV3-2) and TRBJ1-2; 6 matching bases give a weak D call of TRBD1. This receptor was taken from a man aged 55 to 70 with COVID-19, enrolled during active disease. The nucleotide sequence reads as follows: TGTGCCAGCAGCCCGGACAGACTTTATGGCTACACCTTC. This codes for CASSPDRLYGYTF.